The rows below give T cell receptor beta chains drawn from one sample of a study of CXCR3-negative and CXCR3-positive naive CD8 T cells. TCRdb reprocessed the 5' RACE reads, keeping one entry per CDR3 protein, no DNA. This table holds tens of thousands of distinct CDR3 sequences. The source material was memory CD8+ T cells from blood. The source is a human donor in good health. Some clones in this sample may be carry-over from other donors' samples. Both conserved end residues are part of each CDR3. Each record gives: J gene, clone size, V gene, CDR3 protein. The size entry is marked missing in some rows and otherwise reads once, few, many or a size class.

j_gene: TRBJ1-5
abundance: NA
v_gene: TRBV20-1
CDR3aa: CSAVHRTVGNQPQHF

j_gene: TRBJ1-5
abundance: NA
v_gene: TRBV12-3/TRBV12-4
CDR3aa: CASSGQVYNQPQHF

j_gene: TRBJ2-1
abundance: large
v_gene: TRBV7-3
CDR3aa: CASSAGLAGVEQFF

j_gene: TRBJ1-3
abundance: NA
v_gene: TRBV28
CDR3aa: CASSFSGLGNTIYF

j_gene: TRBJ2-2
abundance: NA
v_gene: TRBV20-1
CDR3aa: CSAPLRDRTTGELFF

j_gene: TRBJ2-5
abundance: NA
v_gene: TRBV28
CDR3aa: CASSPARGEETQYF

j_gene: TRBJ2-7
abundance: NA
v_gene: TRBV7-9
CDR3aa: CASSLSAALKSSYEQYF

j_gene: TRBJ2-5
abundance: NA
v_gene: TRBV20-1
CDR3aa: CSARDLGMGQETQYF

j_gene: TRBJ2-3
abundance: NA
v_gene: TRBV14
CDR3aa: CASSRGRLGTDTQYF

j_gene: TRBJ2-1
abundance: NA
v_gene: TRBV6-4
CDR3aa: CASSTEATHMEQFF

j_gene: TRBJ2-7
abundance: NA
v_gene: TRBV4-3
CDR3aa: CASSQGIVRETYEQYF

j_gene: TRBJ2-7
abundance: NA
v_gene: TRBV15
CDR3aa: CATSRERSSGTPYEQYF

j_gene: TRBJ2-2
abundance: NA
v_gene: TRBV29-1
CDR3aa: CSALTGGLGELFF

j_gene: TRBJ1-1
abundance: NA
v_gene: TRBV7-9
CDR3aa: CASSLVFGQGGTEAFF

j_gene: TRBJ2-1
abundance: NA
v_gene: TRBV6-5
CDR3aa: CASKGGRASYNEQFF

j_gene: TRBJ2-2
abundance: NA
v_gene: TRBV6-2/TRBV6-3
CDR3aa: CASSYRETNTGELFF

j_gene: TRBJ2-2
abundance: NA
v_gene: TRBV28
CDR3aa: CASCLTSVNTGELFF

j_gene: TRBJ2-2
abundance: NA
v_gene: TRBV29-1
CDR3aa: CSVLQDAVVGELFF

j_gene: TRBJ2-2
abundance: medium-sized
v_gene: TRBV11-1
CDR3aa: CASSRKGNTGELFF

j_gene: TRBJ2-3
abundance: NA
v_gene: TRBV7-2
CDR3aa: CASSLETSGATDTQYF

j_gene: TRBJ2-7
abundance: NA
v_gene: TRBV12-3/TRBV12-4
CDR3aa: CASSPGQGTYEQYF

j_gene: TRBJ2-1
abundance: NA
v_gene: TRBV7-9
CDR3aa: CASSLDRTPTSYNEQFF

j_gene: TRBJ1-1
abundance: NA
v_gene: TRBV12-3/TRBV12-4
CDR3aa: CASSSGGFTEAFF

j_gene: TRBJ1-2
abundance: NA
v_gene: TRBV29-1
CDR3aa: CSVDQGNLGYTF

j_gene: TRBJ2-7
abundance: NA
v_gene: TRBV27
CDR3aa: CASRSSGEPEQYF

j_gene: TRBJ1-4
abundance: NA
v_gene: TRBV7-8
CDR3aa: CASSLGSWGNEKLFF

j_gene: TRBJ2-7
abundance: NA
v_gene: TRBV6-6
CDR3aa: CAANSGTEAYEQYF

j_gene: TRBJ2-3
abundance: NA
v_gene: TRBV29-1
CDR3aa: CSVEGGGYTDTQYF

j_gene: TRBJ2-7
abundance: NA
v_gene: TRBV28
CDR3aa: CASSDREDDEQYF

j_gene: TRBJ2-2
abundance: NA
v_gene: TRBV5-1
CDR3aa: CASSLTGTGELFF

j_gene: TRBJ2-7
abundance: NA
v_gene: TRBV27
CDR3aa: CASSFGTGGYEQYF

j_gene: TRBJ2-1
abundance: NA
v_gene: TRBV6-2/TRBV6-3
CDR3aa: CASSAAGDYNEQFF

j_gene: TRBJ2-1
abundance: NA
v_gene: TRBV7-6
CDR3aa: CASSPQTSYNEQFF

j_gene: TRBJ2-2
abundance: NA
v_gene: TRBV6-4
CDR3aa: CASSDGGAGELFF

j_gene: TRBJ2-7
abundance: NA
v_gene: TRBV6-2/TRBV6-3
CDR3aa: CASSRGQDYEQYF

j_gene: TRBJ2-1
abundance: NA
v_gene: TRBV4-2
CDR3aa: CASSQALLDEQFF

j_gene: TRBJ2-7
abundance: NA
v_gene: TRBV5-5
CDR3aa: CASSLFDSYEQYF

j_gene: TRBJ2-7
abundance: NA
v_gene: TRBV29-1
CDR3aa: CSVEGTGGTSYEQYF

j_gene: TRBJ2-2
abundance: NA
v_gene: TRBV12-5
CDR3aa: CASGPAVADANTGELFF

j_gene: TRBJ2-7
abundance: NA
v_gene: TRBV7-6
CDR3aa: CASSPSGGKEANF

j_gene: TRBJ2-3
abundance: NA
v_gene: TRBV19
CDR3aa: CASSIPWAGPRTDTQYF

j_gene: TRBJ2-1
abundance: NA
v_gene: TRBV18
CDR3aa: CASSPPIEPYNEQFF

j_gene: TRBJ2-3
abundance: NA
v_gene: TRBV6-6
CDR3aa: CASSQASGSTDTQYF

j_gene: TRBJ2-7
abundance: NA
v_gene: TRBV10-1
CDR3aa: CASSIGRNSYEQYF

j_gene: TRBJ1-2
abundance: NA
v_gene: TRBV25-1
CDR3aa: CASRGGASGYTF

j_gene: TRBJ2-2
abundance: NA
v_gene: TRBV29-1
CDR3aa: CSATLQNTGELFF

j_gene: TRBJ2-2
abundance: NA
v_gene: TRBV29-1
CDR3aa: CSVLGDTGELFF